This record looks at one T cell receptor beta chain sequence and its context. The antigen it binds to is not known. Base qualities are not recorded, but no much larger clone differs from it by a single base. The data are from a study of graft-versus-host responses after intestinal transplantation listed by TCRdb under 2021. For the wider study: Multivisceral, liver-intestinal, or isolated intestinal transplants were received by the recipients. Every recipient was given anti-thymocyte globulin induction, then maintenance tacrolimus and steroids for 3 to 4 years. Graft-versus-host and host-versus-graft alloreactive T cell clones were tracked in the graft, circulation and bone marrow after intestinal transplantation using bulk TCR-beta CDR3 sequencing. Alloreactive clones were identified by sequencing pre-transplant mixed lymphocyte reaction products and comparing them with unstimulated pre-transplant donor and recipient T cells. The cohort enrolled about two dozen intestinal transplant recipients, one of whom was a retransplant, and a few patients without pretransplant specimens were excluded. Donor T cell macrochimerism was defined as a peak of at least 4% donor T cells among recipient peripheral blood mononuclear cells. Rather than going through the commercial service, samples from a few later patients were sequenced in-house on an Illumina MiSeq and processed with MiXCR.

This specimen's time point label, interpreted: cells obtained before transplantation from donor or recipient. CD3+CD4+ and CD3+CD8+ populations were FACS-sorted from unstimulated pre-transplant donor and recipient cells taken from spleen or lymph nodes. According to the germline V gene, CDR1 reads MNHNS and CDR2 reads SASEGT. The CDR3 covers 16 residues, taking in both the cysteine and the phenylalanine. Only the CDR3 region is kept as DNA, spanning 48 bases read in frame from base 1. V sheds 3 bases and J sheds 0 bases, leaving 15 bases between their ends. Overall results and qualifications from the work: Early after transplant, peak levels of circulating GvH clones were associated with declines in HvG clones. In patients with donor T cell macrochimerism, the allografts had high GvH to HvG T cell clonal ratios. GvH clones were detected in recipient bone marrow, and some of these GvH clones were observed earlier in ileal mucosa or blood, consistent with an intestinal mucosal origin. The relatively low number and heterogeneity of intestinal transplant patients limited the conclusions.

Receptor amplification or capture employed the immunoSEQ multiplex PCR assay. For most patients, genomic DNA was isolated with the Qiagen DNeasy Blood and Tissue Kit and sent frozen to Adaptive Biotechnologies for TCR sequencing. For most patients, genomic DNA was subjected to high-throughput TCR-beta CDR3 sequencing by Adaptive Biotechnologies. The original pipeline was this. Adaptive's ImmunoSEQ software was the source of the TCR sequencing data for about 17 patients, while three other patients were processed with MiXCR and VDJtools. CD4 versus CD8 sorting errors were corrected by removing sequences found in both subsets at a frequency ratio below 5:1. CDR3 nucleotide sequences shared by donor and recipient were removed because the origin of these sequences could not be assigned. At least 2-fold expansion over unstimulated cells and a minimum CFSE-low frequency of 0.002% (template counts) or 0.001% (read counts) were required for clones to be classified as alloreactive. A clone was considered mappable if detected in the sequenced pre-transplant spleen, lymph node, or MLR CFSE-low populations of the donor or recipient. The cumulative frequency of alloreactive clones was calculated as a percentage of all sequences, weighted by copy number. Imported from immuneACCESS, the table was reduced by TCRdb to in-frame sequences with V and J called. These copies leave out some clones; in studies compared against another copy, an unresolved V gene accounts for under half, and the cause of the remainder is not known. V and J calls and clone size are copied from that table; D and trimming were computed from the DNA. The sample table shows 75,000 to 95,000 clones, and 91% are seen once. The ten biggest clones cover approximately 0.32% of the sample.

This sample comprised unstimulated CD4+ T cells sorted from spleen or lymph node cells, obtained before transplant. The chain couples TRBV6-1 to TRBJ2-7; possibly the D gene is TRBD1, per 5 matching bases. This sequence was found in a human donor who was the organ donor for an intestinal transplant. The DNA reads TGTGCCAGCAGTGAGTTTAGACAGTACCTCTCCTACGAGCAGTACTTC. Its protein product is CASSEFRQYLSYEQYF.